This TCR beta chain stems from a study of blood T cells in healthy people across ages. Germline loops: CDR1 DFQATT, CDR2 SNEGSKA (reference sequence). With 4 bases clipped from V and 5 bases from J, the junction kept 4 bases outside the gene matches. CDR3 size: 13 residues. Alongside a J-beta primer mix, a sample-barcoded 5' primer served in a second PCR lasting about 7 to 11 cycles. TCRdb re-analysed the 5' RACE reads in MiXCR, keeping a single row per CDR3 protein. Found here are about 2 million distinct CDR3 sequences, about 49% of them singletons; the top ten hold 2.1%. This clonotype was observed a handful of times.

The clonotype comes from a woman in her 40s in good health. The rearrangement uses TRBV20-1 and TRBJ2-5; TRBD2 matches at 10 bases. Sequences were obtained from blood. Here the CDR3 reads CSATVAGGETQYF. The CDR3 coding sequence is TGCAGTGCTACGGTAGCGGGGGGTGAGACCCAGTACTTC.